A selection of T cell receptor beta chains follows, all from one sample in a study of blood T cell repertoires in COVID-19. Method: immunoSEQ multiplex PCR; TCRdb's copy keeps in-frame clones and lacks some. The profile shows about 340,000 clones, around 83% of them singletons. Sequenced: peripheral blood. All receptors come from a man in his thirties or forties with active or convalescent COVID-19. CDR3s include the opening cysteine and the closing phenylalanine or tryptophan. A D gene is named only where the DNA matches it firmly. Only some rows state a clone size, as once, few, many or a class for expanded clones.

d_gene	v_gene	abundance	j_gene	CDR3nt	CDR3aa
-	TRBV21-1	-	TRBJ1-3	TGTGCCAGCCCCCGCGCCATATATTTT	CASPRAIYF
TRBD1	TRBV4-1	-	TRBJ2-7	TGCGCCAGCAGCCCGTCGGTGGGACAGGGTTACGAGCAGTACTTC	CASSPSVGQGYEQYF
TRBD1	TRBV6-1	-	TRBJ2-7	TGTGCCAGCAGTGAAAGGCCCTTGCGGACAGGGGGTAACCACGAGCAGTACTTC	CASSERPLRTGGNHEQYF
-	TRBV28	few	TRBJ1-6	TGTGCCACCCTGACCGGCGGAAGCTCCTATAATTCACCCCTCCACTTT	CATLTGGSSYNSPLHF
-	TRBV5-1	-	TRBJ2-7	TGCGCCAGCAGCCCCGACCTAGACAGACTCTACGAGCAGTACTTC	CASSPDLDRLYEQYF
-	TRBV30	-	TRBJ2-6	TGTGCCTGGACACTATCTGGGGCCAACGTCCTGACTTTC	CAWTLSGANVLTF
-	TRBV11-2	-	TRBJ1-4	TGTGCCAGCAGCTTAGGCGGCAGGGGAGAAAAACTGTTTTTT	CASSLGGRGEKLFF
TRBD1	TRBV2	-	TRBJ2-7	TGTGCCAGCAGTGAAAAGGGGGCCTCCTACGAGCAGTACTTC	CASSEKGASYEQYF
TRBD2	TRBV28	-	TRBJ2-7	TGTGCCAGCAGTTTACCTACTAGCGGGATTTCCTACGAGCAGTACTTC	CASSLPTSGISYEQYF
TRBD1	TRBV27	-	TRBJ1-2	TGTGCCAGCAGAACCGGGACAGGCAATAACTATGGCTACACCTTC	CASRTGTGNNYGYTF
TRBD2	TRBV28	-	TRBJ2-2	TGTGCCAGCAGCGTAGCGGGGGGGCACACCGGGGAGCTGTTTTTT	CASSVAGGHTGELFF
-	TRBV24-1	few	TRBJ2-6	TGTGCCCGCCCAGAGAGGCAGGACAACTTCTCTGGGGCCAACGTCCTGACTTTC	CARPERQDNFSGANVLTF
TRBD1	TRBV30	-	TRBJ1-5	TGTGCCTGGAGTGAAGACAGGGATCAGCCCCAGCATTTT	CAWSEDRDQPQHF
-	TRBV4-3	-	TRBJ1-6	TGCGCCAGCAGCCAAAACAGGTTGGATTCACCCCTCCACTTT	CASSQNRLDSPLHF
-	TRBV7-5	-	TRBJ2-2	TGTGTCAGAGACAGGGGAGTTTGCGGGGAGCTGTTTTTT	CVRDRGVCGELFF
-	TRBV5-1	-	TRBJ2-1	TGCGCCAGCAGCTGGGGACTTAGCTCCTACAATGAGCAGTTCTTC	CASSWGLSSYNEQFF
TRBD2	TRBV6-5	-	TRBJ2-1	TGTGCCAGCAGTTCGACTAGCGGGGGGGCCGGGGAGCAGTTCTTC	CASSSTSGGAGEQFF
-	TRBV19	-	TRBJ2-6	TGTGCCAGTAGGAGCCGAGCTGGGGCCAACGTCCTGACTTTC	CASRSRAGANVLTF
TRBD2	TRBV19	-	TRBJ2-7	TGTGCCAGTAGTATGGGACTAGCGGGAATCTACGAGCAGTACTTC	CASSMGLAGIYEQYF
-	TRBV9	-	TRBJ1-2	TGTGCCAGCAACTCTCCCGCTGGCTACACCTTC	CASNSPAGYTF
-	TRBV6-5	-	TRBJ2-6	TGTGCCAGCAGTTCCTTTTACTCTGGGGCCAACGTCCTGACTTTC	CASSSFYSGANVLTF
TRBD2	TRBV24-1	-	TRBJ2-3	TGTGCCACAACGCCCGGGGGGAACACAGATACGCAGTATTTT	CATTPGGNTDTQYF
TRBD1	TRBV5-4	-	TRBJ1-6	TGTGCCAGCAGCTCGGGGGACAGGCTCACTTCACCCCTCCACTTT	CASSSGDRLTSPLHF
-	TRBV7-9	once	TRBJ2-7	TGTGCCAGCAGCCCGACTAGGGCTAGCGACGAGCAGTACTTC	CASSPTRASDEQYF
-	TRBV3-1/TRBV3-2	few	TRBJ1-5	TGTGCCAGCAGCCAAGGGGTCAGGGTCGTAGATGACAATCAGCCCCAGCATTTT	CASSQGVRVVDDNQPQHF
TRBD1	TRBV30	-	TRBJ1-1	TGTGCCTGGGCTTCAGGGGGCATGAACACTGAAGCTTTCTTT	CAWASGGMNTEAFF
-	TRBV24-1	-	TRBJ2-1	TGTGCCACCAGCCGTGCCCGGTACAATGAGCAGTTCTTC	CATSRARYNEQFF
-	TRBV4-3	-	TRBJ2-3	TGCGCCAGCAGCCAAGGAGGCGGGGCTGGAAATACGCAGTATTTT	CASSQGGGAGNTQYF
-	TRBV5-1	once	TRBJ1-1	TGCGCCAGCAGCTTGGAGCTCCGGGGTAGGGCTGAAGCTTTCTTT	CASSLELRGRAEAFF
-	TRBV6-1	-	TRBJ2-7	TGTGCCAGCAGTGAAAGTGCGGGCCCCTACGAGCAGTACTTC	CASSESAGPYEQYF
-	TRBV28	-	TRBJ2-3	TGTGCCAGCAGCTTTACCCTAGGAGCGGCTAGCACAGATACGCAGTATTTT	CASSFTLGAASTDTQYF
TRBD2	TRBV3-1/TRBV3-2	-	TRBJ2-7	TGTGCCAGCAGCCCGCTAGCGGGAGACTACGAGCAGTACTTC	CASSPLAGDYEQYF
-	TRBV15	few	TRBJ1-5	TGTGCCACCAGCAGAGATCTGGCGGGGGAAGGACAGCCCCAGCATTTT	CATSRDLAGEGQPQHF
TRBD1	TRBV5-4	-	TRBJ1-1	TGTGCCAGCAGCTGGGGGACAGCCCTGAACACTGAAGCTTTCTTT	CASSWGTALNTEAFF
-	TRBV28	-	TRBJ2-7	TGTGCCAGCAGACGGGGGAGCCCCTACGAGCAGTACTTC	CASRRGSPYEQYF
TRBD1	TRBV11-3	-	TRBJ2-7	TGTGCCAGCAGCCAAGTCCGGGACAGGACCTCCTACGAGCAGTACTTC	CASSQVRDRTSYEQYF
-	TRBV9	few	TRBJ1-1	TGTGCCAGCAGCGTAGGAGGCCCTGAGGGAGCTTTCTTT	CASSVGGPEGAFF
-	TRBV25-1	-	TRBJ2-1	TGTGCCAGCAGTGAATATTTCAGGGGGGCACCCAATGAGCAGTTCTTC	CASSEYFRGAPNEQFF
-	TRBV5-6	-	TRBJ1-2	TGTGCCAGCAGCTACCTCGACAGGAGCTTTACCTCGGGCTACACCTTC	CASSYLDRSFTSGYTF
-	TRBV7-3	-	TRBJ1-2	TGTGCCAGCAGCTTAGATGGGCAGAACTATGGCTACACCTTC	CASSLDGQNYGYTF
TRBD1	TRBV9	-	TRBJ1-6	TGTGCCAGCAGCACCCAAACAGGGGGCAATTCACCCCTCCACTTT	CASSTQTGGNSPLHF
-	TRBV7-2	-	TRBJ1-2	TGTGCCAGCAGCTTAGAGGGGCAGAACTATGGCTACACCTTC	CASSLEGQNYGYTF
-	TRBV7-3	-	TRBJ1-1	TGTGCCAGCAGCTTGAAGGGACGGGACGGGAGAGCTTTCTTT	CASSLKGRDGRAFF
TRBD1	TRBV10-3	-	TRBJ1-2	TGTGCCATCAGTTCGGACAGGGGGAAGGATGGCTACACCTTC	CAISSDRGKDGYTF
-	TRBV30	-	TRBJ2-3	TGTGCCTGGAGTGAGATCCGGGACACAGATACGCAGTATTTT	CAWSEIRDTDTQYF
TRBD1	TRBV5-1	-	TRBJ1-4	TGCGCCAGCAGCTTGATGGGACAGGGTAATGAAAAACTGTTTTTT	CASSLMGQGNEKLFF
TRBD2	TRBV10-1	-	TRBJ2-7	TGCGCCAGCAGTGGGTCTCCTACTAGCGGGCAACTCTACGAGCAGTACTTC	CASSGSPTSGQLYEQYF